This T cell receptor beta chain is from a study of radiation and T cells in renal cell carcinoma. The germline gives CDR1 SGHRS, CDR2 YFSETQ. V trimming: 7 bases; J trimming: 0 bases; junction bases outside the gene matches: 9. The CDR3 is made up of 15 amino acids. This clone was detected only once. Repertoires were generated with immunoSEQ multiplex PCR, while TCRdb's copy carries only in-frame clones and drops some. The table records about 160,000 clones, roughly nine tenths of them present only once. Time point denoted: baseline pretreatment blood. Treatment indicated: 15 Gy SBRT to primary tumor, nephrectomy 4 weeks later.

The sequences come from blood, collected from a patient whose treatment included radiotherapy and nephrectomy. The chain couples TRBV5-1 to TRBJ2-5; 7 nucleotides line up with TRBD2. This receptor was obtained from a woman aged 70-85 years with renal cell carcinoma. CDR3 residues: CASSRGSGNQETQYF. The CDR3 DNA is TGCGCCAGCTCTCGAGGGAGCGGGAACCAAGAGACCCAGTACTTC.